This T cell receptor (beta chain) appears in the sequencing data of a study of blood T cell repertoires in COVID-19. Source study methods: Reference gene primer amplification yielded estimated nucleated cell counts. The table came from immunoSEQ multiplex PCR; TCRdb's copy has only in-frame clones and leaves some out. From that table come the V and J calls and clone size; the DNA was used to work out D and trimming. The repertoire holds over 200,000 clones, with 85% to 90% as singletons. Germline V gene lookup returns CDR1 KGHDR and CDR2 SFDVKD. The CDR3 is 15 amino acids. V dropped 4 bases and J dropped 6 bases, with 15 bases sitting between them.

The chain couples TRBV24-1 to TRBJ2-4; D remains unclear. The sequence came from an elderly man with acute or convalescent COVID-19. Sequencing was done on a sample of peripheral blood. CDR3: CATSELRWRLNIQYF. The DNA of the CDR3 is TGTGCCACCAGTGAACTGCGGTGGAGATTAAACATTCAGTACTTC.